This T cell receptor beta chain was recorded in a study of PD-1 blockade in classical Hodgkin lymphoma. With no exception, relapse followed autologous stem cell transplantation in all patients, and brentuximab vedotin exposure varied. This clone was counted once. Its antigen is currently unknown. V shed 3 bases and J 1 base; nucleotides not matched to a gene: 10. This CDR3 has 17 residues. Germline CDR1 is WSHSY and CDR2 is SAAADI. Sequencing was performed with immunoSEQ multiplex PCR; in TCRdb, only in-frame clones are kept and a portion is missing. The sample yields 100,000 to 130,000 clones, approximately 90% seen once. The study, taken as a whole, reports: Similar baseline diversity was found in complete responders and newly diagnosed patients.

The starting material was peripheral blood mononuclear cells (PBMCs), obtained before the second cycle of nivolumab. This TCR came from a human donor with classical Hodgkin lymphoma. The gene calls are TRBV10-2 and TRBJ2-3; 7 nucleotides agree with TRBD1. CDR3 nucleotides: TGCGCCAGCAGTGACCCTCAGACAGGGTCTGGCACAGATACGCAGTATTTT. It codes for CASSDPQTGSGTDTQYF.